What follows are 10 T cell receptor beta chains derived from one specimen sequenced in a study of identical twins. Each CDR3 protein is one row after TCRdb ran MiXCR on the 5' RACE reads. This table holds some 1,600,000 distinct CDR3 sequences, under 35% found once. Source material: cord blood. The receptors originated from a newborn girl in good health.

The rearrangement links TRBV11-2 to TRBJ2-7, with no clear D. The ends were cut back, 4 bases at V and 0 bases at J, with 10 bases in the middle. This CDR3 has 14 amino acids. Per germline, CDR1 SGHAT and CDR2 FQNNGV. The CDR3 protein is CASSSTDRSYEQYF. As DNA, the CDR3 is TGTGCCAGCAGCTCGACTGACCGCTCCTACGAGCAGTACTTC.

The chain has TRBV2 and TRBJ2-1, with 9 bases matching TRBD2. The closer fit of TRBJ2-7 to the DNA end suggests the J call may be wrong. Germline CDR1 and CDR2: SNHLY and FYNNEI. The length of the CDR3 is 12 residues. CDR3 protein: CAGTSSYNEQYF. Written as DNA, the CDR3 is TGTGCCGGGACTAGCTCCTACAATGAGCAGTACTTC.

This chain uses TRBV7-2 with TRBJ2-3; D unresolved. The closer fit of TRBJ1-5 to the DNA end suggests the J call may be wrong. The CDR3 length is 17 residues. CDR1 SGHTA and CDR2 FQGNSA come from the germline V gene. CDR3 amino acids: CASSLALSASVGDTQHF. CDR3 sequence (DNA): TGTGCCAGCAGCTTAGCGCTTTCGGCTAGCGTAGGAGATACGCAGCATTTT.

This clonotype was counted many times. This chain uses TRBV5-1 with TRBJ2-3; D not certain. The V end lost 0 bases, the J end lost 1 base, and 3 bases lay between the germline ends. The CDR3 runs to 13 residues. Germline V CDR1 and CDR2: SGHRS, YFSETQ. In nucleotides, the CDR3 is TGCGCCAGCAGCTTGGAGGGCACAGATACGCAGTATTTT. It translates to CASSLEGTDTQYF.

This clonotype has ten or more counts. This chain uses TRBV5-1 with TRBJ2-3; TRBD2 aligns across 10 bases. With V trimmed by 0 bases and J by 4 bases, 5 bases remained unmatched. This CDR3 has 16 residues. The germline gives CDR1 SGHRS, CDR2 YFSETQ. DNA of the CDR3: TGCGCCAGCAGCTTGGGGCCTAGCGGGGGCTCAGATACGCAGTATTTT. Translating gives CASSLGPSGGSDTQYF. The complete variable domain, with remaining parts taken from reference TRBV5-1 and TRBJ2-3, reads KAGVTQTPRYLIKTRGQQVTLSCSPISGHRSVSWYQQTPGQGLQFLFEYFSETQRNKGNFPGRFSGRQFSNSRSEMNVSTLELGDSALYLCASSLGPSGGSDTQYFGPGTRLTVL.

The gene calls are TRBV24-1 and TRBJ2-6; maybe TRBD1 (6 bases). Germline V CDR1 and CDR2: KGHDR, SFDVKD. CDR3 length: 19 amino acids. V gave up 2 bases and J gave up 1 base, with 17 bases separating them. CDR3 coding DNA: TGTGCCACCAGTGATTGGAAAACAGGGACCCATTCTGGGGCCAACGTCCTGACTTTC. Residues: CATSDWKTGTHSGANVLTF.

This clonotype turned up a few times. V and J are TRBV27 and TRBJ2-7, with 8 nucleotides matching TRBD2. Germline V lookup: CDR1 MNHEY, CDR2 SMNVEV (reference sequence). V shed 2 bases, J shed 2 bases, and the junction held 5 bases outside the gene matches. CDR3 length equals 15 residues. CDR3 region: CASSLDTSGPYEQYF. The CDR3 nucleotides read TGTGCCAGCAGTTTAGACACTAGCGGCCCCTACGAGCAGTACTTC.

The chain carries TRBV11-2 and TRBJ2-1; D is unclear. Trimming removed 0 bases from V and 12 bases from J, with 12 bases in between. The CDR3 has 13 residues. CDR1 SGHAT and CDR2 FQNNGV come from the germline V gene. The CDR3 region is CASSLEGYLPQFF. The CDR3 nucleotides read TGTGCCAGCAGCTTAGAGGGCTACCTTCCGCAGTTCTTC.

This chain links TRBV4-1 with TRBJ2-7; 8 nucleotides agree with TRBD2. V shed 2 bases, J shed 2 bases, and the junction held 8 bases outside the gene matches. The CDR3 contains 16 residues. CDR1 is MGHRA and CDR2 is YSYEKL in the germline V gene. CDR3 in DNA: TGCGCCAGCAGCCAATCACTCGGGAGGGTAACCTACGAGCAGTACTTC. This sequence encodes CASSQSLGRVTYEQYF.

As concerns this clonotype: The germline gene is not matched at one end of the junction; a read error may be the cause. J is TRBJ2-3 and V is TRBV4-2, with 9 bases matching TRBD2. CDR3 length equals 17 residues. The germline V gene encodes CDR1 LGHNA and CDR2 YNFKEQ. The CDR3 DNA reads TGTGCCAGCAGCCAAGGTAGCGGGAGAGGGAACACAGATACGCGGTATTTT. This encodes CASSQGSGRGNTDTRYF.